These 20 T cell receptor beta chains share one sample of origin, sequenced in a study of post-analysis software for immune sequencing data. Broader study findings: The five TRBV segments detected at higher frequency in patients than in controls included TRBV5-6, TRBV5-1 and TRBV20-1.

The antigens these receptors bind are not known. Every TCR beta cDNA library bore unique molecular identifiers. TCRdb re-analysed the PCR reads in MiXCR, keeping a single row per CDR3 protein. The sample yields 380,000 or so distinct CDR3 sequences, less than 40% seen once. Source material: blood. The source of these receptors is a girl between 10 and 17 years old with multiple sclerosis.

A few counts support this clonotype. J is TRBJ2-7 and V is TRBV20-1; D may match TRBD1 or TRBD2 (6 bases each). Per germline, CDR1 DFQATT and CDR2 SNEGSKA (reference sequence). Trimming shortened V by 3 bases and J by 2 bases, and 14 bases separated the two germline ends. The CDR3 extends over 14 amino acids. DNA of the CDR3: TGCAGTGCTAGTTACTTCCGGGGGCCCTACGAGCAGTACTTC. Protein sequence: CSASYFRGPYEQYF.

The J gene is TRBJ1-2, the V gene TRBV7-9, with a tentative D call TRBD1 (5 bases). Germline CDR1 reads SEHNR; CDR2 reads FQNEAQ (reference sequence). Trimming left V 1 base short and J 4 bases short, with 10 bases between. This CDR3 region has 14 residues. The CDR3 DNA follows: TGTGCCAGCAGCTTAGTGACAGAGGGCTATGGCTACACCTTC. Amino acids: CASSLVTEGYGYTF. Combining the CDR3 with reference TRBV7-9 and TRBJ1-2 gives the whole variable domain DTGVSQNPRHKITKRGQNVTFRCDPISEHNRLYWYRQTLGQGPEFLTYFQNEAQLEKSRLLSDRFSAERPKGSFSTLEIQRTEQGDSAMYLCASSLVTEGYGYTFGSGTRLTVV.

The chain has TRBV3-1 and TRBJ1-2; D is undetermined. Germline CDR1 LGHDT, CDR2 YNNKEL (reference sequence). Trimming took off 2 bases at V and 8 bases at J, with 9 bases between the two ends. The CDR3 length is 12 residues. CDR3 DNA: TGTGCCAGCAGCCAATCCAACTCGGGCTACACCTTC. It specifies CASSQSNSGYTF.

In this sample, this clonotype turned up a few times. This chain's CDR3 is CASSLTGEENEQYF. The CDR3 DNA follows: TGTGCCAGCAGCTTGACGGGAGAGGAGAACGAGCAGTACTTC. This chain uses TRBV7-6 with TRBJ2-7; TRBD2 is a possible D gene (6 bases). Trimming shortened V by 3 bases and J by 5 bases, and 14 bases separated the two germline ends. The CDR3 is made up of 14 amino acids. Germline lookup yields CDR1 SGHVS and CDR2 FNYEAQ.

V gene TRBV7-2 combines with J gene TRBJ1-1; D possibly corresponds to TRBD1 (5 bases). Germline loops: CDR1 SGHTA, CDR2 FQGNSA. Trimming stripped 2 bases from V and 3 bases from J, with 16 bases between. The CDR3 spans 16 residues. Written as DNA, the CDR3 is TGTGCCAGCAGCTTAAGGGTGGTAGGGACGGACACTGAAGCTTTCTTT. Encoded protein: CASSLRVVGTDTEAFF.

The chain links TRBV10-3 to TRBJ2-7; possible D gene TRBD1, 6 bases. CDR1 and CDR2 (germline): ENHRY, SYGVKD. The CDR3 spans 15 residues. The ends were cut back, 4 bases at V and 5 bases at J, with 18 bases in the middle. In DNA form, the CDR3 reads TGTGCCATCAGTGTTTGGACAGAACGTACTAACGAGCAGTACTTC. Translated: CAISVWTERTNEQYF.

The CDR3 here is CASSPKTGGYEQYF. CDR3 sequence (DNA): TGTGCCAGCAGCCCTAAGACAGGGGGTTACGAGCAGTACTTC. V is TRBV11-2 and J is TRBJ2-7; 9 positions agree with TRBD1. This CDR3 is built from 14 residues. The ends lost 5 bases at V and 4 bases at J; junction bases unmatched: 6. Germline assignment: CDR1 SGHAT and CDR2 FQNNGV.

This clonotype was found a few times. The chain couples TRBV12-3 or TRBV12-4 to TRBJ2-5; no definite D call. Trimming took off 4 bases at V and 5 bases at J, with 14 bases between the two ends. There are 14 residues in the CDR3. The chain's CDR3 is CASSSKGITETQYF. The CDR3 DNA is TGTGCCAGCAGTTCTAAGGGTATTACGGAGACCCAGTACTTC.

V is TRBV7-9 and J is TRBJ2-1; D might be TRBD2 (6 bases). The CDR3 length is 17 residues. V was clipped by 1 base and J by 4 bases, with 17 bases between them. Germline V gene sequence: CDR1 SEHNR, CDR2 FQNEAQ (reference sequence). Here the CDR3 reads CASSLVTGTGEYNEQFF. Here the CDR3 DNA reads TGTGCCAGCAGCTTAGTTACCGGGACTGGGGAATACAATGAGCAGTTCTTC. The full variable domain, in which reference TRBV7-9 and TRBJ2-1 provide the parts outside the CDR3, is DTGVSQNPRHKITKRGQNVTFRCDPISEHNRLYWYRQTLGQGPEFLTYFQNEAQLEKSRLLSDRFSAERPKGSFSTLEIQRTEQGDSAMYLCASSLVTGTGEYNEQFFGPGTRLTVL.

The V call is TRBV10-3, the J call TRBJ2-3, with 7 bases matching TRBD1. Per the germline V gene, CDR1 is ENHRY and CDR2 is SYGVKD. Trimming removed 5 bases from V and 2 bases from J; junction bases left unmatched: 4. The CDR3 covers 14 residues. CDR3 protein: CAISQQGTTDTQYF. In nucleotides, the CDR3 is TGTGCCATCAGTCAACAGGGGACCACAGATACGCAGTATTTT.

The rearrangement links TRBV7-3 to TRBJ1-4; D unclear. V lost 2 bases, J lost 8 bases, and 9 bases lay in between. Germline CDR1 is SGHTA and CDR2 is FQGTGA. The CDR3 has 13 residues. The CDR3 here is CASSLGPGEKLFF. Written as DNA, the CDR3 is TGTGCCAGCAGCTTAGGTCCGGGAGAAAAACTGTTTTTT.

The V and J genes are TRBV4-3 and TRBJ2-7, with 8 bases that match TRBD1. Germline trimming cut 4 bases from V and 2 bases from J; bases unmatched to any gene: 10. The germline gives CDR1 LGHNA, CDR2 YSLEER. The CDR3 has 16 amino acids. CDR3 bases: TGCGCCAGCAGCCTATTTACAGGGGGTGAAACCTACGAGCAGTACTTC. Translated: CASSLFTGGETYEQYF.

This clonotype was counted a few times. The rearrangement links TRBV7-2 to TRBJ1-6; D unclear. The V gene lost 5 bases and the J gene lost 0 bases, with 14 bases spanning the gap. The CDR3 has 17 amino acids. Germline V CDR1 and CDR2: SGHTA, FQGNSA. The CDR3 DNA is TGTGCCAGCAGCCCCTCGGGTCAAGGCTCCTATAATTCACCCCTCCACTTT. This gives the protein CASSPSGQGSYNSPLHF.

This clonotype has more than one count but fewer than ten. This chain links TRBV21-1 with TRBJ1-2. TRBV21-1 is designated a pseudogene. The CDR3 runs to 14 residues. CDR3 protein: CASSKVEADYGYTF. CDR3 nucleotides: TGTGCCAGCAGCAAAGTAGAGGCAGACTATGGCTACACCTTC.

This clonotype appeared once. This clone may be a read error of a much larger clone one base away. CDR3 protein: CASRYRGETQYF. CDR3 in DNA: TGTGCCAGCAGGTACAGGGGAGAGACCCAGTACTTC. The genes are TRBV6-5 and TRBJ2-7; 7 nucleotides match TRBD1. The J call may be faulty, since TRBJ2-5 better matches the DNA end. The CDR3 is 12 amino acids. Looked up from germline, CDR1 is MNHEY and CDR2 is SVGAGI.

Of note for this clonotype: At one end, the junction sequence differs from germline, possibly due to a read error. The chain employs TRBV5-5 and TRBJ2-7; 11 bases are a match to TRBD1. Germline V CDR1 and CDR2: SGHKS, YYEKEE (reference sequence). The CDR3 has 16 residues. The CDR3 loop is CASTLGQGGPPYEQYF. In DNA, the CDR3 is TGCGCCAGCACCTTGGGACAGGGGGGGCCTCCCTACGAGCAGTACTTC.

CDR3 residues: CASGWLGETQYF. CDR3 DNA sequence: TGTGCTAGTGGTTGGCTCGGAGAGACCCAGTACTTC. The chain recombines TRBV12-5 with TRBJ2-5; no firm D call. Germline V gene sequence: CDR1 LGHNT, CDR2 FRNRAP. The CDR3 has 12 amino acids. V was cut by 4 bases and J by 4 bases, with 7 bases left in between.

The chain couples TRBV4-1 to TRBJ2-1; tentatively, D is TRBD1 or TRBD2 (5 bases each). Germline CDR1 reads MGHRA; CDR2 reads YSYEKL. Trimming took off 4 bases at V and 0 bases at J, with 13 bases between the two ends. The CDR3 is made up of 16 amino acids. The CDR3 nucleotides read TGCGCCAGCAGCCTAAGGGACGGAAACTCCTACAATGAGCAGTTCTTC. Its translation is CASSLRDGNSYNEQFF.

The chain carries TRBV15 and TRBJ2-2; D perhaps matches TRBD2 (6 bases). Germline CDR1 is LNHNV and CDR2 is YYDKDF (reference sequence). Trimming pared 3 bases from V and 2 bases from J, leaving 16 bases between. This CDR3 has 17 amino acids. CDR3 protein: CATSRRRRATNTGELFF. The CDR3 DNA follows: TGTGCCACCAGCAGGAGGAGGAGGGCCACCAACACCGGGGAGCTGTTTTTT.

This clonotype was observed a handful of times. The chain is built from TRBV27 and TRBJ1-5; 7 nucleotides line up with TRBD1. This CDR3 spans 14 amino acids. The junction had 8 bases not matched to a gene; V was cut back by 5 bases and J by 7 bases. Germline CDR1 reads MNHEY; CDR2 reads SMNVEV (reference sequence). The DNA of the CDR3 is TGTGCCAGCAGTCAGACAGGGTCGTACCAGCCCCAGCATTTT. Its protein is CASSQTGSYQPQHF.